This T cell receptor (beta chain) was recovered during a study of OX40 agonist ivuxolimab in advanced cancers. The repertoire was sequenced with immunoSEQ multiplex PCR; TCRdb's copy has only in-frame clones and lacks some. The table records over 50,000 clones, around four fifths of them present only once. This CDR3 region has 16 residues. CDR1 SGHTA and CDR2 FQGTGA come from the germline V gene. V gave up 5 bases and J gave up 3 bases; unmatched junction bases: 12. V and J are TRBV7-3 and TRBJ2-7; 8 nucleotides align to TRBD1. The origin of this receptor is an adult with an advanced solid tumor such as melanoma, head and neck, liver or kidney cancer. The sequencing used CD4+ or CD8+ T cells sorted from blood, collected in a trial of the OX40 agonist ivuxolimab. Here the CDR3 DNA reads TGTGCCAGCAGCCCCTCCGGGACAGGAGTCCTCTACGAGCAGTACTTC. Protein: CASSPSGTGVLYEQYF.